This T cell receptor beta chain was recorded in a study of Ad26.COV2.S vaccination and SARS-CoV-2 variants. Study-level findings and limits: Substantial breadth was reported for post-vaccination spike-specific CD8+ and CD4+ T cells. Total T cell responses, in the TCR breadth and depth analyses, may have been underestimated.

Per the germline V gene, CDR1 is MNHNY and CDR2 is SVGAGI (reference sequence). The CDR3 contains 14 residues. Trimming stripped 6 bases from V and 4 bases from J, with 15 bases between. Details on this clone: No antigen is known for it.

Sequencing used immunoSEQ multiplex PCR; TCRdb keeps in-frame clones, though not all of them. The table lists more than 150,000 clones, 87% of them singletons. This receptor was identified in a human donor who had recovered from COVID-19. The source material was peripheral blood, sampled after recovery from COVID-19. The V gene is TRBV6-6, the J gene TRBJ1-2; D ambiguous. The CDR3 reads CASSSRKEGYGYTF. The CDR3 nucleotides are TGTGCCAGCAGCTCCCGGAAGGAAGGCTATGGCTACACCTTC.